These T cell receptor beta chains were read from a single sample in a study of shared clonotypes between healthy human individuals. Profiled with immunoSEQ multiplex PCR; TCRdb holds only in-frame clones, not every one. The data show over a million clones, with around 75% seen just once and around 1.5% held by the top ten. Input material: memory CD4+ T cells sorted from blood. All receptors come from a man aged 18 to 35 in good health. CDR3s include the opening cysteine and the closing phenylalanine or tryptophan. A D gene is named only where the DNA matches it firmly. A row's size may be missing; if present it is once, few, many or a size class.

d_call	j_call	clone_size	v_call	cdr3_aa	cdr3_nt
TRBD2	TRBJ2-7	NA	TRBV6-6	CASSYSGTSKGEQYF	TGTGCCAGCAGTTACTCCGGGACTAGTAAGGGCGAGCAGTACTTC
NA	TRBJ1-5	once	TRBV7-2	CASSPHSGGSNQPQHF	TGTGCCAGCAGCCCACATTCCGGGGGCAGCAATCAGCCCCAGCATTTT
NA	TRBJ1-6	NA	TRBV25-1	CASSVFTGNSPLHF	TGTGCCAGCAGTGTCTTTACAGGGAATTCACCCCTCCACTTT
NA	TRBJ2-1	NA	TRBV29-1	CSVPYGARYNEQFF	TGCAGCGTTCCCTACGGGGCGAGGTACAATGAGCAGTTCTTC
NA	TRBJ1-3	NA	TRBV6-6	CASKRAGNTIYF	TGTGCCAGCAAACGGGCTGGAAACACCATATATTTT
NA	TRBJ1-6	few	TRBV7-2	CASSFRGTGNSPLHF	TGTGCCAGCAGCTTTAGGGGGACGGGGAATTCACCCCTCCACTTT
TRBD1	TRBJ2-1	NA	TRBV7-8	CASSFEGQGSQFF	TGTGCCAGCAGCTTCGAGGGACAGGGTTCGCAGTTCTTC
NA	TRBJ2-1	NA	TRBV25-1	CASSEYGRDNEQFF	TGTGCCAGCAGTGAATACGGCAGGGACAATGAGCAGTTCTTC
NA	TRBJ1-1	NA	TRBV5-1	CASSFSGLATEAFF	TGCGCCAGCAGCTTTTCAGGGCTGGCCACTGAAGCTTTCTTT
NA	TRBJ2-2	NA	TRBV30	CAWSVARDTGELFF	TGTGCCTGGAGTGTAGCTAGGGACACCGGGGAGCTGTTTTTT